This T cell receptor beta chain was documented in a study of shared clonotypes between healthy human individuals. To note about this clone: No antigen is known for it.

The repertoire was sequenced with immunoSEQ multiplex PCR; TCRdb's copy has only in-frame clones and lacks some. The data contain 650,000 to 800,000 clones, 72% of them singletons. Study outcomes and limitations: Large sequencing depth failed to make sorted-subset sequencing complete, rarefaction showed.

The CDR3 is 15 amino acids. The germline V and J ends were trimmed by 4 bases and 8 bases, with 19 bases remaining between them. The germline V gene has CDR1 SGHRS and CDR2 YFSETQ. The material sequenced was memory CD4+ T cells sorted from blood. Subset denoted: CD45RA-negative fraction. The rearrangement links TRBV5-1 to TRBJ2-1, with unresolved D. The TCR sequence derives from a woman aged 25 to 39 in good health. The CDR3 sequence is CASSPEATLVHEQFF. As DNA, the CDR3 is TGCGCCAGCAGCCCCGAGGCGACATTGGTCCATGAGCAGTTCTTC.